The rows below give T cell receptor beta chains drawn from one sample of a study of T cells in Graves' hyperthyroidism and ophthalmopathy. MiXCR, run by TCRdb on the multiplex PCR reads, gives a single entry per CDR3 protein. The table shows roughly 280,000 distinct CDR3 sequences, with about 20% occurring only once. The source material was blood. These receptors were taken from a man aged 25-40 years with Graves' ophthalmopathy. Each CDR3 is given with its conserved first and last residue.

V	J	length	CDR3
TRBV11-2	TRBJ1-1	13	CASSLKGGTEAFF
TRBV9	TRBJ1-6	15	CASSVAGTGGSPLHF
TRBV6-1	TRBJ2-5	15	CASSPGRGVQETQYF
TRBV11-3	TRBJ2-1	14	CASSYTQLNNEQFF
TRBV19	TRBJ2-7	15	CASSSIPPESYEQYF
TRBV30	TRBJ2-1	17	CAWSVYFLGVSAREQFF
TRBV30	TRBJ1-2	16	CACPPVTGEANYGYTF
TRBV11-3	TRBJ2-1	13	CASRTSGTNEQFF
TRBV7-8	TRBJ2-1	15	CASSLGTSAYNEQFF
TRBV27	TRBJ2-5	15	CASSRREGLQETQYF
TRBV7-3	TRBJ2-1	15	CASSFNSGSYNEQFF
TRBV6-1	TRBJ2-7	12	CASTQGGHEQYF
TRBV2	TRBJ2-2	16	CASSYSGTGNTGELFF
TRBV28	TRBJ2-7	17	CASSLGPDRAIGNEQYF